This T cell receptor (beta chain) was captured in a study of regulatory T cells in long-lasting Graves disease. Study-wide results and limits: Persistent patients shared more public clonotypes (2,741) than new patients (more than 900).

Germline CDR1 MDHEN, CDR2 SYDVKM. This CDR3 is 13 amino acids long. This clonotype was seen ten or more times. Its antigen is not identified. The junction does not match germline at one end; this may be a read error. TCR beta libraries were built with iRepertoire HTBI primers and Arm-PCR of CDR3 regions. TCRdb reanalysed the multiplex PCR reads using MiXCR and keeps one entry per CDR3 protein. The table includes about 450,000 distinct CDR3 sequences, 20% to 30% detected once. The time point was: persistent/refractory GD, antithyroid drugs over 5 years with positive TRAb. Isolated PBMC RNA provided the starting material for the TCR library.

The chain has TRBV28 and TRBJ2-7; D perhaps matches TRBD1 (6 bases). The TCR was taken from a female donor with Graves disease. The material was peripheral blood mononuclear cells (PBMCs), obtained when the disease was refractory, from a patient treated with antithyroid drugs. CDR3 in DNA: TGTGCCAGCAGGGGTACAGGGTCCTCCGAGCAGTACTTC. It specifies CASRGTGSSEQYF.